What follows are 25 T cell receptor beta chains derived from one specimen sequenced in a study of blood T cell repertoires in COVID-19 (dated by TCRdb to about 2020). Preparation of the library involved the immunoSEQ multiplex PCR assay. Not all clones reach the TCRdb copy of this immuneACCESS table, which keeps in-frame sequences only. Checked studies attribute under half of the gap to unresolved V genes and leave the rest unexplained. This sample holds roughly 300,000 clones; under 90% were observed only once. The ten largest clones represent 1.8% of the sample. Sequenced material: peripheral blood. The receptor source for this set is a woman in her thirties with COVID-19, enrolled during active disease.

This rearrangement joins TRBV28 to TRBJ1-6; TRBD1 aligns across 8 bases. CDR3 length: 14 residues. Germline lookup yields CDR1 MDHEN and CDR2 SYDVKM. With 6 bases clipped from V and 9 bases from J, the junction kept 7 bases outside the gene matches. The CDR3 region is CASRPDRASSPLHF. CDR3 bases: TGTGCCAGCAGACCGGACAGGGCGAGTTCACCCCTCCACTTT.

The genes are TRBV6-1 and TRBJ2-5; a possible D gene is TRBD1 (5 bases). The CDR3 totals 17 residues. Germline V CDR1 and CDR2: MNHNS, SASEGT. Trimming stripped 1 base from V and 6 bases from J, with 21 bases between. The CDR3 here is CASSEVEWSAGLQTQYF. CDR3 bases: TGTGCCAGCAGTGAAGTGGAGTGGAGTGCAGGGTTACAGACCCAGTACTTC.

The chain has TRBV18 and TRBJ1-2; the D is unclear. The V gene lost 0 bases and the J gene lost 7 bases, with 12 bases spanning the gap. The CDR3 has 14 amino acids. Per the germline V gene, CDR1 is KGHSH and CDR2 is LQKENI. CDR3 in amino acids: CASSPPFSGFGYTF. As DNA, the CDR3 is TGTGCCAGCTCACCACCGTTTTCGGGTTTTGGCTACACCTTC.

The table lists this clone with a few counts. The chain links TRBV5-1 to TRBJ2-3; 8 bases align to TRBD2. The CDR3 spans 15 residues. Germline-derived CDR1 and CDR2 are SGHRS and YFSETQ. Unmatched junction bases numbered 9, after V lost 4 bases and J lost 5 bases. The CDR3 reads CASSPKTSVGDTQYF. The CDR3 nucleotides are TGCGCCAGCAGCCCGAAGACTAGCGTGGGAGATACGCAGTATTTT.

The chain recombines TRBV19 with TRBJ1-4, with 7 bases aligning to TRBD1. CDR1 is LNHDA, CDR2 SQIVND, per germline (reference sequence). The ends lost 2 bases at V and 8 bases at J; junction bases unmatched: 2. The CDR3 spans 13 residues. CDR3 nucleotide sequence: TGTGCCAGTAGTATAACAGGGGACGAAAAACTGTTTTTT. Its translation is CASSITGDEKLFF.

The gene calls are TRBV27 and TRBJ2-1; D might be TRBD2 (6 bases). CDR3 size: 13 residues. Trimming pared 6 bases from V and 8 bases from J, leaving 14 bases between. Germline lookup yields CDR1 MNHEY and CDR2 SMNVEV (reference sequence). For the CDR3, the DNA is TGTGCCAGCAGCTTTCTAGCTAGCGATGAGCAGTTCTTC. Encoded protein: CASSFLASDEQFF.

J is TRBJ1-5 and V is TRBV27, with D possibly being TRBD1 (5 bases). V dropped 5 bases and J dropped 0 bases, with 11 bases sitting between them. Germline V gives CDR1 MNHEY, CDR2 SMNVEV (reference sequence). This CDR3 spans 15 amino acids. The CDR3 nucleotides read TGTGCCAGCAGTCCGCTGACAGATAGCAATCAGCCCCAGCATTTT. This sequence encodes CASSPLTDSNQPQHF.

The gene calls are TRBV2 and TRBJ1-5, with TRBD1 matching 7 bases. Germline V gene sequence: CDR1 SNHLY, CDR2 FYNNEI. Germline trimming cut 9 bases from V and 4 bases from J; bases unmatched to any gene: 6. The length of the CDR3 is 13 residues. The CDR3 nucleotides are TGTGCCAGTACAGGGGCCGTAAATCAGCCCCAGCATTTT. It specifies CASTGAVNQPQHF.

V and J are TRBV5-1 and TRBJ1-3; D possibly corresponds to TRBD1 (5 bases). Germline CDR1 SGHRS, CDR2 YFSETQ. There are 15 residues in the CDR3. Trimming stripped 0 bases from V and 0 bases from J, with 7 bases between. CDR3 sequence reads: CASSLAGGSGNTIYF. Here the CDR3 DNA reads TGCGCCAGCAGCTTGGCCGGGGGCTCTGGAAACACCATATATTTT.

This chain links TRBV6-5 with TRBJ2-7; TRBD1 is a possible D gene (5 bases). The germline V and J ends were trimmed by 0 bases and 2 bases, with 11 bases remaining between them. This CDR3 region has 15 residues. Germline lookup yields CDR1 MNHEY and CDR2 SVGAGI. As DNA, the CDR3 is TGTGCCAGCAGTTACTCGGAGAGCAGGGCCTACGAGCAGTACTTC. Protein sequence: CASSYSESRAYEQYF.

The CDR3 region has the DNA TGTGCCAGCAGTTACGTGGGCGGGGGGCAGCCCTACAATGAGCAGTTCTTC. This gives the protein CASSYVGGGQPYNEQFF. V gene TRBV6-2 or TRBV6-3 combines with J gene TRBJ2-1; TRBD2 matches at 8 bases. Germline values: CDR1 MNHEY, CDR2 SVGEGT. There are 17 residues in the CDR3. Germline trimming cut 2 bases from V and 2 bases from J; bases unmatched to any gene: 8.

The gene calls are TRBV2 and TRBJ2-7; TRBD1 might be the D (5 bases). CDR1 SNHLY and CDR2 FYNNEI come from the germline V gene. V lost 6 bases and J 7 bases, leaving 16 bases between the germline ends. The CDR3 consists of 13 residues. CDR3 amino acids: CASSINKGREQYF. The CDR3, as DNA: TGTGCCAGCAGCATCAACAAGGGGCGAGAGCAGTACTTC. The whole variable domain, remainder taken from reference TRBV2 and TRBJ2-7, is EPEVTQTPSHQVTQMGQEVILRCVPISNHLYFYWYRQILGQKVEFLVSFYNNEISEKSEIFDDQFSVERPDGSNFTLKIRSTKLEDSAMYFCASSINKGREQYFGPGTRLTVT.

This chain connects TRBV19 to TRBJ1-4; 9 bases align to TRBD1. V shed 6 bases and J 6 bases; nucleotides not matched to a gene: 5. The CDR3 length is 14 residues. Germline CDR1 reads LNHDA; CDR2 reads SQIVND (reference sequence). The CDR3 nucleotides read TGTGCCAGTAGACCGACAGGGGGATATGAAAAACTGTTTTTT. Translating it yields CASRPTGGYEKLFF.

The chain joins TRBV2 to TRBJ2-3; 8 bases match TRBD1. J gave up 7 bases and V 8 bases, and 11 bases lay outside the gene matches. Germline assignment: CDR1 SNHLY and CDR2 FYNNEI. The CDR3 consists of 14 residues. The CDR3 sequence: CASRYRGVLNTQYF. The CDR3 region has the DNA TGTGCCAGCCGTTACAGGGGGGTATTAAATACGCAGTATTTT. Together with reference TRBV2 and TRBJ2-3, the CDR3 gives the full variable domain: EPEVTQTPSHQVTQMGQEVILRCVPISNHLYFYWYRQILGQKVEFLVSFYNNEISEKSEIFDDQFSVERPDGSNFTLKIRSTKLEDSAMYFCASRYRGVLNTQYFGPGTRLTVL.

This chain connects TRBV11-3 to TRBJ2-5, with TRBD2 identical over 13 bases. Germline CDR1 SGHNT, CDR2 YENEEA. The V segment lost 5 bases and the J segment 2 bases; nucleotides outside the gene matches: 14. The CDR3 sequence is 19 residues long. The DNA of the CDR3 is TGTGCCAGCAGCCCTCAGGGACTGACTAGCGGGGGGACACAAGAGACCCAGTACTTC. Its protein product is CASSPQGLTSGGTQETQYF.

CDR3 sequence reads: CASSFRAGGIYEQYV. The CDR3 DNA reads as TGTGCCAGCAGCTTTCGCGCGGGGGGCATCTACGAGCAGTACGTC. This chain links TRBV5-6 with TRBJ2-7; 8 bases match TRBD2. The CDR3 length is 15 residues. The trim removed 2 bases at V and 3 bases at J, leaving 7 bases unmatched. The germline CDR1 and CDR2 sequences are SGHDT and YYEEEE.

This clone appeared once. The J gene is TRBJ2-3, the V gene TRBV5-1; 9 nucleotides match TRBD1. Germline-derived CDR1 and CDR2 are SGHRS and YFSETQ. Trimming cost V 1 base and J 2 bases; bases outside gene matches: 5. The CDR3 sequence is 16 residues long. CDR3 amino acids: CASSLRGQGPTDTQYF. The CDR3 DNA reads TGCGCCAGCAGCTTGAGGGGACAGGGACCCACAGATACGCAGTATTTT.

The chain uses TRBV7-2 and TRBJ2-5, with D perhaps matching TRBD2 (5 bases). The CDR3 loop spans 12 amino acids. Germline CDR1 SGHTA, CDR2 FQGNSA. V shed 6 bases and J shed 3 bases, with 8 bases lying between them. The CDR3 loop is CASRGDKETQYF. The DNA of the CDR3 is TGTGCCAGCAGGGGAGATAAAGAGACCCAGTACTTC. The variable domain in full, with the rest retrieved from reference TRBV7-2 and TRBJ2-5, is GAGVSQSPSNKVTEKGKDVELRCDPISGHTALYWYRQSLGQGLEFLIYFQGNSAPDKSGLPSDRFSAERTGGSVSTLTIQRTQQEDSAVYLCASRGDKETQYFGPGTRLLVL.

This clone was recorded only once. The chain is built from TRBV10-3 and TRBJ1-1, with D unresolved. The V end lost 2 bases, the J end lost 1 base, and 8 bases lay between the germline ends. The CDR3 totals 14 residues. CDR1 is ENHRY, CDR2 SYGVKD, per germline. The CDR3 nucleotides are TGTGCCATCAGTGAGCTGGAGGGGAACACTGAAGCTTTCTTT. This encodes CAISELEGNTEAFF.

This clone showed up just a few times. The V gene is TRBV6-4, the J gene TRBJ2-3; 9 positions match TRBD2. Trimming at V came to 0 bases and at J to 4 bases, leaving 5 bases not matched to a gene. The CDR3 runs 16 residues. Germline values: CDR1 MRHNA, CDR2 SNTAGT. The CDR3 reads CASSDSMAGGPDTQYF. Here the CDR3 DNA reads TGTGCCAGCAGTGACTCAATGGCGGGGGGGCCAGATACGCAGTATTTT.

The V gene is TRBV5-1, the J gene TRBJ2-1; D is uncertain. Germline lookup yields CDR1 SGHRS and CDR2 YFSETQ. CDR3 size: 15 residues. V dropped 0 bases and J dropped 0 bases, with 7 bases sitting between them. This CDR3 is CASSLAYRSYNEQFF. CDR3 in DNA: TGCGCCAGCAGCTTGGCCTACCGCTCCTACAATGAGCAGTTCTTC.

This clone was seen once. The rearrangement links TRBV18 to TRBJ1-2, with TRBD1 matching over 7 bases. V lost 7 bases, J lost 2 bases, and 7 bases stayed unmatched. The CDR3 is 14 amino acids. Germline CDR1 KGHSH, CDR2 LQKENI. As DNA, the CDR3 is TGTGCCAGCTTGGGACAGTGGCAGAACTATGGCTACACCTTC. It specifies CASLGQWQNYGYTF. Full variable domain (rest looked up from reference TRBV18 and TRBJ1-2): NAGVMQNPRHLVRRRGQEARLRCSPMKGHSHVYWYRQLPEEGLKFMVYLQKENIIDESGMPKERFSAEFPKEGPSILRIQQVVRGDSAAYFCASLGQWQNYGYTFGSGTRLTVV.

The chain couples TRBV11-2 to TRBJ1-6, with a possible D match to TRBD1 (5 bases). The CDR3 covers 16 residues. The V and J ends lost 1 base and 9 bases respectively, with 16 bases between them. Per germline, CDR1 SGHAT and CDR2 FQNNGV. The chain's CDR3 is CASSLVRGTGGSPLHF. The CDR3 nucleotides are TGTGCCAGCAGCTTAGTCAGAGGGACTGGGGGTTCACCCCTCCACTTT.

The V call is TRBV11-2, the J call TRBJ2-5, with a tentative D call TRBD1 (5 bases). Trimming pared 1 base from V and 1 base from J, leaving 10 bases between. The CDR3 contains 15 residues. CDR1 SGHAT and CDR2 FQNNGV come from the germline V gene. The CDR3 protein is CASSLGAGPQETQYF. CDR3 bases: TGTGCCAGCAGCTTAGGGGCAGGGCCCCAAGAGACCCAGTACTTC.

The rearrangement uses TRBV7-9 and TRBJ1-2; 7 bases agree with TRBD1. The CDR3 covers 14 residues. Germline-derived CDR1 and CDR2 are SEHNR and FQNEAQ (reference sequence). The V segment lost 8 bases and the J segment 4 bases; nucleotides outside the gene matches: 10. CDR3 amino acids: CASGRVTGTYGYTF. The CDR3, as DNA: TGTGCCAGCGGCAGGGTGACAGGGACCTATGGCTACACCTTC.